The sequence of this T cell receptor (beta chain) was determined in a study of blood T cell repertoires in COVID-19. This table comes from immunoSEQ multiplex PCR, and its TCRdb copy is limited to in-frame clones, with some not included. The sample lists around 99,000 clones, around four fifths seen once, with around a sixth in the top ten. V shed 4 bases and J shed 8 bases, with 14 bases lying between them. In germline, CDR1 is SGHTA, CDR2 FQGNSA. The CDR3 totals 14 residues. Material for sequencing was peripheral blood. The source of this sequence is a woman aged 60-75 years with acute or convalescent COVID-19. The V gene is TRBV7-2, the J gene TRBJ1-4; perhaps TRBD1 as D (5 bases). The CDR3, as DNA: TGTGCCAGCAGCTCAGGGAATCCTGGGGAAAAACTGTTTTTT. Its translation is CASSSGNPGEKLFF.